These 10 T cell receptor beta chains share one sample of origin, sequenced in a study of blood T cell repertoires in COVID-19. Sequencing was performed with immunoSEQ multiplex PCR; in TCRdb, only in-frame clones are kept and a portion is missing. This table has 100,000 to 150,000 clones, approximately 80% appearing once. Input material: peripheral blood. These receptors all stem from a human donor in a cohort sampled during active COVID-19.

CDR3 DNA: TGTGCCAGCAGCCAAGCTAGCGGGAGCTACAATGAGCAGTTCTTC. Amino acid sequence: CASSQASGSYNEQFF. The chain couples TRBV3-1 (or the pseudogene TRBV3-2) to TRBJ2-1; TRBD2 matches 10 bases. V shed 1 base and J 3 bases; nucleotides not matched to a gene: 0. Germline V gives CDR1 LGHDT, CDR2 YNNKEL (reference sequence). CDR3 size: 15 residues.

The chain joins TRBV28 to TRBJ1-4; 10 nucleotides align to TRBD1. CDR1 is MDHEN and CDR2 is SYDVKM in the germline V gene. This CDR3 contains 14 residues. V was pared by 7 bases and J by 7 bases, with 6 bases of the junction left unmatched. For the CDR3, the DNA is TGTGCCAGCAAACGGACAGGGGGGAGTGAAAAACTGTTTTTT. Amino acid sequence: CASKRTGGSEKLFF. The full variable domain, rest sourced from reference TRBV28 and TRBJ1-4, is DVKVTQSSRYLVKRTGEKVFLECVQDMDHENMFWYRQDPGLGLRLIYFSYDVKMKEKGDIPEGYSVSREKKERFSLILESASTNQTSMYLCASKRTGGSEKLFFGSGTQLSVL.

This clone came up once. The chain carries TRBV15 and TRBJ1-2; 10 nucleotides agree with TRBD1. Germline V gene lookup returns CDR1 LNHNV and CDR2 YYDKDF (reference sequence). This CDR3 comprises 18 residues. J gave up 5 bases and V 2 bases, and 14 bases lay outside the gene matches. The CDR3 DNA follows: TGTGCCACCAGCAGATCGGACAGGGGGGGCCTTAAGGTATATGGCTACACCTTC. Its protein is CATSRSDRGGLKVYGYTF.

The sample holds one count of this clone. The genes are TRBV6-5 and TRBJ2-1; 7 bases match TRBD2. Germline V lookup: CDR1 MNHEY, CDR2 SVGAGI. V trimming: 1 base; J trimming: 1 base; junction bases outside the gene matches: 1. This CDR3 contains 15 residues. CDR3 sequence (DNA): TGTGCCAGCAGTTACTTGCGGGGGTCCTACAATGAGCAGTTCTTC. It specifies CASSYLRGSYNEQFF.

CDR3 DNA: TGTGCCAGCAGTTACTTATCGCGGGGACAAGAGACCCAGTACTTC. Amino acid sequence: CASSYLSRGQETQYF. V and J are TRBV6-2 or TRBV6-3 and TRBJ2-5, with D possibly TRBD2 on 6 matching bases. CDR3 length: 15 amino acids. Germline lookup yields CDR1 MNHEY and CDR2 SVGEGT. V dropped 1 base and J dropped 2 bases, with 11 bases sitting between them.

This clone occurred once. The rearrangement uses TRBV19 and TRBJ2-2; no definite D call. CDR1 is LNHDA, CDR2 SQIVND, per germline (reference sequence). Trimming left V 4 bases short and J 1 base short, with 10 bases between. This CDR3 is 15 amino acids long. The CDR3 sequence: CASSTRAQNTGELFF. CDR3 coding DNA: TGTGCCAGTAGTACCCGAGCCCAGAACACCGGGGAGCTGTTTTTT.

The J gene is TRBJ1-4, the V gene TRBV30; D may be TRBD1 (6 bases). The CDR3 extends over 15 amino acids. Trimming left V 0 bases short and J 8 bases short, with 16 bases between. Germline V gives CDR1 GTSNPN, CDR2 SVGIG (reference sequence). CDR3 sequence reads: CAWSVGARGNEKLFF. The DNA for the CDR3 is TGTGCCTGGAGTGTAGGGGCCAGGGGAAACGAAAAACTGTTTTTT.

The chain carries TRBV10-3 and TRBJ1-5, with 9 bases lining up with TRBD1. The CDR3 covers 15 residues. Trimming cost V 6 bases and J 6 bases; bases outside gene matches: 9. Per the germline V gene, CDR1 is ENHRY and CDR2 is SYGVKD. The CDR3: CAIRPDRGESQPQHF. In nucleotides, the CDR3 is TGTGCCATCAGACCGGACAGGGGTGAAAGTCAGCCCCAGCATTTT.

The rearrangement links TRBV3-1 (or the pseudogene TRBV3-2) to TRBJ1-1; a possible D gene is TRBD1 (5 bases). Germline V gene data show CDR1 as LGHDT and CDR2 as YNNKEL (reference sequence). Trimming stripped 5 bases from V and 1 base from J, with 8 bases between. The CDR3 consists of 13 residues. The CDR3 reads CASSYRGNTEAFF. As DNA, the CDR3 is TGTGCCAGCAGCTATAGGGGGAACACTGAAGCTTTCTTT.

The CDR3 nucleotides are TGTGCCTCTTCGCAGGGAGGGTGGGACTATGGCTACACCTTC. This codes for CASSQGGWDYGYTF. V gene TRBV3-1 (or the pseudogene TRBV3-2) combines with J gene TRBJ1-2; perhaps TRBD1 as D (5 bases). Looked up from germline, CDR1 is LGHDT and CDR2 is YNNKEL (reference sequence). This CDR3 region has 14 residues. V lost 11 bases, J lost 3 bases, and 19 bases lay in between.